This T cell receptor beta chain appears in the sequencing data of a study of blood T cell repertoires in COVID-19. The wider study: Acute and convalescent COVID-19 specimens originated in the United States, Italy and Spain. T cells, B-cell-depleted T cells, or PBMCs provided the cDNA or gDNA that served as material.

Authors' processing steps: Amplified reference gene primers provided the basis for estimating nucleated cell counts. Repertoires were generated with immunoSEQ multiplex PCR, while TCRdb's copy carries only in-frame clones and drops some. V, J and clone size derive from that table, while D and trimming were established from the DNA sequence. The table shows some 200,000 clones, with around 80% occurring only once. This CDR3 has 15 residues. The V end lost 0 bases, the J end lost 5 bases, and 13 bases lay between the germline ends. CDR1 LGHDT and CDR2 YNNKEL come from the germline V gene (reference sequence).

This chain links TRBV3-1 (or the pseudogene TRBV3-2) with TRBJ1-2; D is ambiguous. Input material: peripheral blood. The sequence derives from a woman aged 80 or older with acute or convalescent COVID-19. The CDR3 region has the DNA TGTGCCAGCAGCCAAGATCTTAGCGAGGGATATGGCTACACCTTC. This gives the protein CASSQDLSEGYGYTF.